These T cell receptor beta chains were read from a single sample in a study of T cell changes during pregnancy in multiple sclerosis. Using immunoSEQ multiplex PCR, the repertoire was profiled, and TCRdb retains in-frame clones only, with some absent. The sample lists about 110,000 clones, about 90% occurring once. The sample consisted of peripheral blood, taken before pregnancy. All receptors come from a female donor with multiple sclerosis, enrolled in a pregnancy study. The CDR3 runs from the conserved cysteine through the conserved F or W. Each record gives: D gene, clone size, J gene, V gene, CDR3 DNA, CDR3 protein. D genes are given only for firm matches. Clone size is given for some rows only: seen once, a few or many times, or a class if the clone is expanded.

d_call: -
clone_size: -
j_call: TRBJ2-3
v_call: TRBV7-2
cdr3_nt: TGTGCCAGCAGCCAAATCTACAGGGGAGGATTAGATACGCAGTATTTT
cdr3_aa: CASSQIYRGGLDTQYF

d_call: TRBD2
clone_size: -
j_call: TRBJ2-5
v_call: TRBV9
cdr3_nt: TGTGCCAGCAGCGTAGGGTTTTCGGTATCGGGAGGGCAAGAGACCCAGTACTTC
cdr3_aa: CASSVGFSVSGGQETQYF

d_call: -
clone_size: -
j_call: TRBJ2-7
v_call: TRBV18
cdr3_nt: TGTGCCAGCTCACCGGTAGTAGCGCGAGAGGGTTTGTACGAGCAGTACTTC
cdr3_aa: CASSPVVAREGLYEQYF

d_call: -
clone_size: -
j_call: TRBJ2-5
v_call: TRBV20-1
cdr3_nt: TGCAGTGCTAAGCCCAAGGAGACCCAGTACTTC
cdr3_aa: CSAKPKETQYF

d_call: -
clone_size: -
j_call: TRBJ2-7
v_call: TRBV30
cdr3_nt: TGTGCCTGGAGTAAGACAGGCTACGAGCAGTACTTC
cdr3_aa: CAWSKTGYEQYF

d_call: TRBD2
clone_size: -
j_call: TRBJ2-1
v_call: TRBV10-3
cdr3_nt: TGTGCCATCAGTGACGGGAGGGATAACTTAGGGGATGAGCAGTTCTTC
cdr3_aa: CAISDGRDNLGDEQFF

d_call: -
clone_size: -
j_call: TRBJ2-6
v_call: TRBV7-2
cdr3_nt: TGTGCCAGCAGCCCGAGGGACTTACTTGGGGCCAACGTCCTGACTTTC
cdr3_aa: CASSPRDLLGANVLTF

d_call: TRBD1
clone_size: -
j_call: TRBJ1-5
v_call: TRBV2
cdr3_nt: TGTGCCAGCAGTGACTCGACAGGGGGTAGCAATCAGCCCCAGCATTTT
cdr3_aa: CASSDSTGGSNQPQHF

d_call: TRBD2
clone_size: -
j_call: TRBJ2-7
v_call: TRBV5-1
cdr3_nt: TGCGCCAGCAGCCCGGGGGGACTCGGGGTCTCCTACGAGCAGTACTTC
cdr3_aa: CASSPGGLGVSYEQYF

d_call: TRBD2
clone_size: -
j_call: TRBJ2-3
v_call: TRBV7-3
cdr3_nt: TGTGCCAGCAGCTTACTCCCTGTAGGGGCTAGCGGGAGTGCAGATACGCAGTATTTT
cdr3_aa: CASSLLPVGASGSADTQYF

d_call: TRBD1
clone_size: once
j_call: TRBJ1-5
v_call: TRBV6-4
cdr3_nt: TGTGCCAGCAGTGATCTTGACAGGGGGGATCAGCCCCAGCATTTT
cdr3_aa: CASSDLDRGDQPQHF

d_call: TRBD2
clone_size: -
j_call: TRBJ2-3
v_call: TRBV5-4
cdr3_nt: TGTGCCAGCAGCTTGGGCCGGCGGGGGGGCCTAGATACGCAGTATTTT
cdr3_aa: CASSLGRRGGLDTQYF

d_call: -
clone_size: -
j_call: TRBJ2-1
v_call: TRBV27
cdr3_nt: TGTGCCAGCAGTTTGTCGAGTTCCAATGAGCAGTTCTTC
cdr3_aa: CASSLSSSNEQFF

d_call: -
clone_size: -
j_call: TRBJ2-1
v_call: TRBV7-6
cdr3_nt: TGTGCCAGCAGCTTAGATAGCTACAATGAGCAGTTCTTC
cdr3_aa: CASSLDSYNEQFF

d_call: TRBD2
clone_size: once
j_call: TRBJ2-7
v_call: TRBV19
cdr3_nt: TGTGCCAGTAGTGGACTAGCGAGCTCCTACGAGCAGTACTTC
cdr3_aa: CASSGLASSYEQYF

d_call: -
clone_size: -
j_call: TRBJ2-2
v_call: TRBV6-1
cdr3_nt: TGTGCCAGCAGTCTTTTTCCTGGACAGTCCGGGGAGCTGTTTTTT
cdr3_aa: CASSLFPGQSGELFF

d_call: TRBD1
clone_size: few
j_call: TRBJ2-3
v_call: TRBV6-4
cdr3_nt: TGTGCCAGCAGTGACGGAGGACAGGGAGGCACAGATACGCAGTATTTT
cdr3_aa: CASSDGGQGGTDTQYF

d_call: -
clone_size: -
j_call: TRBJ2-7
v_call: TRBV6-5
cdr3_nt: TGTGCCAGCAGGAGGGCTCGGGACGAGCAGTACTTC
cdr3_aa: CASRRARDEQYF

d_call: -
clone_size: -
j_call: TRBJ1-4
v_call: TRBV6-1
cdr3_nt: TGTGCCAGCAGCCAATACACAACTAATGAAAAACTGTTTTTT
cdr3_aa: CASSQYTTNEKLFF

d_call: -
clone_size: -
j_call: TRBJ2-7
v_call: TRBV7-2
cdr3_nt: TGTGCCAGCAGCCCTCGGAGTGGGTCGGACGAGCAGTACTTC
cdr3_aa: CASSPRSGSDEQYF

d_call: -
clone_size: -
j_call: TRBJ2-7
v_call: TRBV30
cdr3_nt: TGTGCCTGGAGTGTGGGGGGACTCGAGCAGTACTTC
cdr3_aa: CAWSVGGLEQYF

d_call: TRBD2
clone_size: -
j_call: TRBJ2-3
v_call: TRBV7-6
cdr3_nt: TGTGCCAGCAGCTTAGTATCTTCGGCGGGGGTTTTCGCAGATACGCAGTATTTT
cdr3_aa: CASSLVSSAGVFADTQYF

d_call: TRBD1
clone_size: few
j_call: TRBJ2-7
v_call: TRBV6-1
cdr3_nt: TGTGCCAGCAGTGACCCCCGGGACAGGGACTACGAGCAGTACTTC
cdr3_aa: CASSDPRDRDYEQYF

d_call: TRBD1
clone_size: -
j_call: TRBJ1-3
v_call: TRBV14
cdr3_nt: TGTGCCAGCAGCCGGAGACAGGGGCCATCCTCTGGAAACACCATATATTTT
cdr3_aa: CASSRRQGPSSGNTIYF

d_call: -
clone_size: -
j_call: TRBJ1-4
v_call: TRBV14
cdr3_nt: TGTGCCAGCAGCCAAGCAGCGGAGTTCAATGAAAAACTGTTTTTT
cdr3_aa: CASSQAAEFNEKLFF

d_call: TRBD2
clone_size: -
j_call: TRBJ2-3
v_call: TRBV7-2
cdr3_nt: TGTGCCAGCAGCTCCTGGGCGGGGGGCAGCACAGATACGCAGTATTTT
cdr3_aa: CASSSWAGGSTDTQYF

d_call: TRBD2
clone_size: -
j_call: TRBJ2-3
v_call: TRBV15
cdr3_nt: TGTGCCACCAGCAGAGACCGTCGGGGAGGGGCAGATACGCAGTATTTT
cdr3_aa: CATSRDRRGGADTQYF

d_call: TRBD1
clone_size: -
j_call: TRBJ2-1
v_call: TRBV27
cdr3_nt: TGTGCCAGCAGCTCGACAGGGGGGGCCTACAATGAGCAGTTCTTC
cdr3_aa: CASSSTGGAYNEQFF

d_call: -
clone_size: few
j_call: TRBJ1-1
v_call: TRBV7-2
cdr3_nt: TGTGCCAGCAGTTACGACAGGAACACTGAAGCTTTCTTT
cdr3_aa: CASSYDRNTEAFF